These T cell receptor beta chains were read from a single sample in a study of somatic mutations in cytotoxic T cells in rheumatoid arthritis. The repertoire was sequenced with immunoSEQ multiplex PCR; TCRdb's copy has only in-frame clones and lacks some. The table lists roughly 11,000 clones, 70% to 75% of them singletons, with more than 35% in the top ten. The specimen sequenced was CD8+ T cells sorted from blood. The source is an adult with rheumatoid arthritis. The CDR3 runs from the conserved cysteine through the conserved F or W. The order of the fields is V gene, J gene, clone size, D gene, CDR3 DNA, CDR3 protein. D genes are given only for firm matches. Size is stated for part of the rows, as once, few or many counts, or as a class when the clone is expanded.

TRBV4-3,TRBJ2-5,-,-,TGCGCCAGCAGCCAATCGGACCGAAGAGAGACCCAGTACTTC,CASSQSDRRETQYF
TRBV7-9,TRBJ1-4,few,-,TGTGCCACCAGATATACGCCTAATGAAAAACTGTTTTTT,CATRYTPNEKLFF
TRBV28,TRBJ2-2,-,-,TGTGCCAGCAGTTTATTCTGGACAGGGACCGGGGGGAGGGCCGGGGAGCTGTTTTTT,CASSLFWTGTGGRAGELFF
TRBV5-4,TRBJ1-1,-,TRBD1,TGTGCCAGCAGCTTGACGGGACAGGAGGACACTGAAGCTTTCTTT,CASSLTGQEDTEAFF
TRBV21-1,TRBJ1-1,-,-,TGTGCCAGCAGCACCCCCAGGATTAACACTGAAGCTTTCTTT,CASSTPRINTEAFF
TRBV11-3,TRBJ2-7,-,-,TGTGCCAGCACCCCCCCCCAGAGCTCCTACGAGCAGTACTTC,CASTPPQSSYEQYF
TRBV6-5,TRBJ2-1,-,-,TGTGCCAGCAGTTACTCGCCCCTTACCTACAATGAGCAGTTCTTC,CASSYSPLTYNEQFF
TRBV4-2,TRBJ1-1,-,-,TGTGCCAGCAGCCAAATCGACAGAGGCACTGAAGCTTTCTTT,CASSQIDRGTEAFF
TRBV6-4,TRBJ2-7,-,-,TGTGCCAGCAGTGACTCAGGGGGAACCCTCGGATACGAGCAGTACTTC,CASSDSGGTLGYEQYF
TRBV11-3,TRBJ2-1,-,-,TGTGCCAGCAGCCCGCGAACAGGGTCAGGGAGTGAGCAGTTCTTC,CASSPRTGSGSEQFF
TRBV27,TRBJ1-5,-,TRBD1,TGTGCCAGCAGTTTATCTGGGGGACAGTTTGGGTACCAGCCCCAGCATTTT,CASSLSGGQFGYQPQHF
TRBV27,TRBJ1-1,few,-,TGTGCCAGCAGTTACACAGGGTACACTGAAGCTTTCTTT,CASSYTGYTEAFF
TRBV4-1,TRBJ2-2,-,-,TGCGCCAGCAGCCCCCGGGAAAACACCGGGGAGCTGTTTTTT,CASSPRENTGELFF
TRBV10-3,TRBJ1-1,-,TRBD1,TGTGCCATCAGTGGCGACAGGGCCGGCACTGAAGCTTTCTTT,CAISGDRAGTEAFF
TRBV7-3,TRBJ2-1,-,-,TGTGCCAGCAGCTTAACGTTTGAGGGGGGTCACAATGAGCAGTTCTTC,CASSLTFEGGHNEQFF
TRBV9,TRBJ2-7,-,-,TGTGCCAGCAGCGTAGGGTCATACAGCGAGCAGTACTTC,CASSVGSYSEQYF
TRBV21-1,TRBJ1-4,few,-,TGTGCCAGCAGGGGCCAGATACCTACTGGTACTAATGAAAAACTGTTTTTT,CASRGQIPTGTNEKLFF
TRBV15,TRBJ2-7,once,-,TGTGCCACCAGCAGAGATCCCGCCTACGAGCAGTACTTC,CATSRDPAYEQYF
TRBV6-4,TRBJ2-6,-,-,TGTGCCAGCAGTGACCTTTCAAGCTCTGGGGCCAACGTCCTGACTTTC,CASSDLSSSGANVLTF
TRBV29-1,TRBJ2-2,-,-,TGCAGCGCGACAGTTACGAACACCGGGGAGCTGTTTTTT,CSATVTNTGELFF
TRBV5-1,TRBJ2-3,-,-,TGCGCCAGCAGCTTGGGTCAGTCCACAGATACGCAGTATTTT,CASSLGQSTDTQYF
TRBV27,TRBJ1-2,once,-,TGTGCCAGCAGTTTATGGCAGGGGTATGGCTACACCTTC,CASSLWQGYGYTF